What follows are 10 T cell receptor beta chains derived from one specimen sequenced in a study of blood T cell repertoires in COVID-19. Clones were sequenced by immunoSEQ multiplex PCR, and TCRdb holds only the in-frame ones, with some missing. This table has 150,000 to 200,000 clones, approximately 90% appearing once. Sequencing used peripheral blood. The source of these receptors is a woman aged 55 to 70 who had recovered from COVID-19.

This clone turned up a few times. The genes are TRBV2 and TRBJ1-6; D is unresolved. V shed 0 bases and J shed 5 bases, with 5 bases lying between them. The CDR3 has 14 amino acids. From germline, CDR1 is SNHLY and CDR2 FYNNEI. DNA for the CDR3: TGTGCCAGCAGTGAAGCGGCCGATAATTCACCCCTCCACTTT. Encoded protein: CASSEAADNSPLHF.

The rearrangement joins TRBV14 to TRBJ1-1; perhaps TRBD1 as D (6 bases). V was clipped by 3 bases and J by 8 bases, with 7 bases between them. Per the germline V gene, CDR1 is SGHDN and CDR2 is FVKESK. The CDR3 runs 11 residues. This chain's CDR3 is CASSHQGEAFF. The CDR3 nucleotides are TGTGCCAGCAGCCATCAGGGGGAAGCTTTCTTT. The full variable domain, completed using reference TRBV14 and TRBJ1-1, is EAGVTQFPSHSVIEKGQTVTLRCDPISGHDNLYWYRRVMGKEIKFLLHFVKESKQDESGMPNNRFLAERTGGTYSTLKVQPAELEDSGVYFCASSHQGEAFFGQGTRLTVV.

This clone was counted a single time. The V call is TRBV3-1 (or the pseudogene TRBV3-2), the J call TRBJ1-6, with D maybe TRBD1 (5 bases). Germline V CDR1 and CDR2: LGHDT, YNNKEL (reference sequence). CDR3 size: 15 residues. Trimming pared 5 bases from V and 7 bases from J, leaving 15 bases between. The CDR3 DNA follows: TGTGCCAGCAGCACCACCGACAGCATCAATTCACCCCTCCACTTT. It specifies CASSTTDSINSPLHF.

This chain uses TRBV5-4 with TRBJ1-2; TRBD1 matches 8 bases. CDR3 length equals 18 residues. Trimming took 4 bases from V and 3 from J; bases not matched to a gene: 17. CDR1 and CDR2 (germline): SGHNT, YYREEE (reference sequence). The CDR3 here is CASSRGAAGGAGDYGYTF. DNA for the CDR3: TGTGCCAGCAGCCGGGGGGCGGCAGGGGGCGCTGGGGACTATGGCTACACCTTC.

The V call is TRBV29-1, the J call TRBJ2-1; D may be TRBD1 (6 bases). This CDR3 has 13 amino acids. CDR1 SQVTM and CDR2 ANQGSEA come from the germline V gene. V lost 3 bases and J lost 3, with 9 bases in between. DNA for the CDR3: TGCAGCGTTGACCGGACAGTCTACAATGAGCAGTTCTTC. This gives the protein CSVDRTVYNEQFF.

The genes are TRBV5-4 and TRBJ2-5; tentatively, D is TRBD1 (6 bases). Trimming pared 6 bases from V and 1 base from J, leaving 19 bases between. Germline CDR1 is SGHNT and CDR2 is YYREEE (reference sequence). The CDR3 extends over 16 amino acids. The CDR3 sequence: CASTSTATGPQETQYF. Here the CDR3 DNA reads TGTGCCAGCACCTCTACTGCCACAGGGCCCCAAGAGACCCAGTACTTC. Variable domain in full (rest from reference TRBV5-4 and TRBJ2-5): ETGVTQSPTHLIKTRGQQVTLRCSSQSGHNTVSWYQQALGQGPQFIFQYYREEENGRGNFPPRFSGLQFPNYSSELNVNALELDDSALYLCASTSTATGPQETQYFGPGTRLLVL.

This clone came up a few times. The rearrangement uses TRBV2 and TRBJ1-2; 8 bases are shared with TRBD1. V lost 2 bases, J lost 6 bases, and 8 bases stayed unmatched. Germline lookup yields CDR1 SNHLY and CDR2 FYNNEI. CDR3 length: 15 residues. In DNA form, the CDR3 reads TGTGCCAGCAGTGAACGTCAGGGGGCTATCGATGGCTACACCTTC. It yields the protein CASSERQGAIDGYTF. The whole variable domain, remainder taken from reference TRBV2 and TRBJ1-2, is EPEVTQTPSHQVTQMGQEVILRCVPISNHLYFYWYRQILGQKVEFLVSFYNNEISEKSEIFDDQFSVERPDGSNFTLKIRSTKLEDSAMYFCASSERQGAIDGYTFGSGTRLTVV.

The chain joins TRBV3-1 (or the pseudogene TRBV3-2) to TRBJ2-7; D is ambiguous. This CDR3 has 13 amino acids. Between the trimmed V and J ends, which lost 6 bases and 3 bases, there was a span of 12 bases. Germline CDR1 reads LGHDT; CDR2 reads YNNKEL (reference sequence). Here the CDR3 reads CASSPLGDYEQYF. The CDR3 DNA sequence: TGTGCCAGCAGTCCACTCGGAGACTACGAGCAGTACTTC.

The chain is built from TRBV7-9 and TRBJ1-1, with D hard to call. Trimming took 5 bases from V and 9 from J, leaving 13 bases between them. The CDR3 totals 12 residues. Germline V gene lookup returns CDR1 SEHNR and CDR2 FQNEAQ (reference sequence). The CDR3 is CASSLENGKAFF. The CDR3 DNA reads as TGTGCCAGCAGCCTGGAGAACGGGAAAGCTTTCTTT.

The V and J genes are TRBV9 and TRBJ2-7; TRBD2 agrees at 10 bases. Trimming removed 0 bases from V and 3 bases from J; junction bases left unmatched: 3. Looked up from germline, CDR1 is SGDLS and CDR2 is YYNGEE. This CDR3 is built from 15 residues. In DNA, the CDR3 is TGTGCCAGCAGCGTAGACCTAGCGGGGGTCTACGAGCAGTACTTC. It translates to CASSVDLAGVYEQYF.